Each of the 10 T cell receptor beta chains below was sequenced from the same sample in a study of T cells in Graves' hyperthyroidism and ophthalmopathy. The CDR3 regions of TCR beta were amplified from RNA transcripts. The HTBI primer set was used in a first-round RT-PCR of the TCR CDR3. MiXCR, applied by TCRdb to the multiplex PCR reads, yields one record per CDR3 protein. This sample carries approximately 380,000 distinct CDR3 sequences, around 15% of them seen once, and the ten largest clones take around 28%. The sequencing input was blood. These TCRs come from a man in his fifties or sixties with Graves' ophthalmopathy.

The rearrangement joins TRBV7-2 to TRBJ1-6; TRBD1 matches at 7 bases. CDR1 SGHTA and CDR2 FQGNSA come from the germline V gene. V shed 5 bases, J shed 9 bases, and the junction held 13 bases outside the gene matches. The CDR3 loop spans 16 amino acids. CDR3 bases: TGTGCCAGCAGCCCAGAGGGGGCTTTAGGGGGTTCACCCCTCCACTTT. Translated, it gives CASSPEGALGGSPLHF.

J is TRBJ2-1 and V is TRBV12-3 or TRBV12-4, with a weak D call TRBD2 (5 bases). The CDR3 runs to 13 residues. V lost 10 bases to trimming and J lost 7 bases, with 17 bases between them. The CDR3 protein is CATGAARDNEQFF. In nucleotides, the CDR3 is TGTGCCACCGGTGCGGCTCGGGATAATGAGCAGTTCTTC.

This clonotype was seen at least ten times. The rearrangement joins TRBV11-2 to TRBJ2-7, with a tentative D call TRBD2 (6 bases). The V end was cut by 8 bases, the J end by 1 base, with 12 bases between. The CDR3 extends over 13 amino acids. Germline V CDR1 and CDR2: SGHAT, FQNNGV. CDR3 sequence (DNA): TGTGCCAGCCCGGGGCGGGGATCCTACGAGCAGTACTTC. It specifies CASPGRGSYEQYF. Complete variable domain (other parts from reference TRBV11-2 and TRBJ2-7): EAGVAQSPRYKIIEKRQSVAFWCNPISGHATLYWYQQILGQGPKLLIQFQNNGVVDDSQLPKDRFSAERLKGVDSTLKIQPAKLEDSAVYLCASPGRGSYEQYFGPGTRLTVT.

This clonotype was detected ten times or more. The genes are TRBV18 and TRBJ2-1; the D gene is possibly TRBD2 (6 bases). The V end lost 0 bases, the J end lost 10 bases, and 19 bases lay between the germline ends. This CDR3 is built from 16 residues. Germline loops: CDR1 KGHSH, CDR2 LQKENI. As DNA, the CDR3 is TGTGCCAGCTCACCACCCTTGGACTACCTTTTCCGGGAGCAGTTCTTC. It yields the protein CASSPPLDYLFREQFF.

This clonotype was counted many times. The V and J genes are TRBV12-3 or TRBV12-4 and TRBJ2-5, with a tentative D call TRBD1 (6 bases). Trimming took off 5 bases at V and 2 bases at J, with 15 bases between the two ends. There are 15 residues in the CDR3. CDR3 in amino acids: CASSPTRTDQETQYF. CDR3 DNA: TGTGCCAGCAGTCCTACCCGGACAGATCAAGAGACCCAGTACTTC.

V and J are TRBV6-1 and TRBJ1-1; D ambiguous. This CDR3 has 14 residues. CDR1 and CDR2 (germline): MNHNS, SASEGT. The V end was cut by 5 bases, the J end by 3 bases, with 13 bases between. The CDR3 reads CASSWLALDTEAFF. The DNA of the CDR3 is TGTGCCAGCAGTTGGTTAGCACTGGACACTGAAGCTTTCTTT.

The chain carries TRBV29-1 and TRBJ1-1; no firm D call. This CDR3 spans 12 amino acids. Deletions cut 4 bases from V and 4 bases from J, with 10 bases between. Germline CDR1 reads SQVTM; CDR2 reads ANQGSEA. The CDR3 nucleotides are TGCAGCGTTGGACCGCACCTCACTGAAGCTTTCTTT. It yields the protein CSVGPHLTEAFF.

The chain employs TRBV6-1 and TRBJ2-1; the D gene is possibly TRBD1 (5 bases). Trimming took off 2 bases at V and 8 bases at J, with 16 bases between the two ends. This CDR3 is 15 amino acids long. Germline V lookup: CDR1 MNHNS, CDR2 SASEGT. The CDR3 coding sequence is TGTGCCAGCAGTGAATGGGGCCAGGGTACGGATGAGCAGTTCTTC. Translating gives CASSEWGQGTDEQFF.

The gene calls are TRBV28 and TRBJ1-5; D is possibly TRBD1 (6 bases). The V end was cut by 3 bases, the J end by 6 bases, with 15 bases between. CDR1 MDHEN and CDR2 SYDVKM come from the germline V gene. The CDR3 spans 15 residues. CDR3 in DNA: TGTGCCAGCAGTTTCCGACAGGTCCGGGGTCAGCCCCAGCATTTT. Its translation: CASSFRQVRGQPQHF.

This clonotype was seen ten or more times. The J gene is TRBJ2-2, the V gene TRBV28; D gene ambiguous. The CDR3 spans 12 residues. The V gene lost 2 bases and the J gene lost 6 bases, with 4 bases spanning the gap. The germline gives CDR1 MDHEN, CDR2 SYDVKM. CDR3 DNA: TGTGCCAGCAGTTTAAATGCCGGGGAGCTGTTTTTT. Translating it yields CASSLNAGELFF.